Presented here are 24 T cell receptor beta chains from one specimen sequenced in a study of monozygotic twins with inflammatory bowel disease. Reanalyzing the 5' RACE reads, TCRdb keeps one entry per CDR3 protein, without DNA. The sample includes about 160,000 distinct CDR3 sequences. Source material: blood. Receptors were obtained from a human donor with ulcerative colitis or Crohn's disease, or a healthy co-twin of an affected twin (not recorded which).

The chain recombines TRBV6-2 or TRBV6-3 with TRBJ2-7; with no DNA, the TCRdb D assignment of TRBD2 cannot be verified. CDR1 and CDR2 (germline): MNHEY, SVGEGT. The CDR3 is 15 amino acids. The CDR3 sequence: CASTNSWTLQDEQYF.

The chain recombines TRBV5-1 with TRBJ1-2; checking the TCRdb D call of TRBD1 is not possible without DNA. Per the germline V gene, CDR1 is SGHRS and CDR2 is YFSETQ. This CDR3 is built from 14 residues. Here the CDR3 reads CASSPGQRNYGYTF.

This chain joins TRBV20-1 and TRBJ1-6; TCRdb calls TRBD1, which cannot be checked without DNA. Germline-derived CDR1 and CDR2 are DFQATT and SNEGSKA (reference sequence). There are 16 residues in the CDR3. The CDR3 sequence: CSARDEGTGVDSPLHF.

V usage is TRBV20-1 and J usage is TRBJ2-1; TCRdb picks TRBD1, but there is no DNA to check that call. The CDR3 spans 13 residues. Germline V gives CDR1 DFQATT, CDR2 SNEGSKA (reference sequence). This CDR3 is CSAGRQGVGEQFF.

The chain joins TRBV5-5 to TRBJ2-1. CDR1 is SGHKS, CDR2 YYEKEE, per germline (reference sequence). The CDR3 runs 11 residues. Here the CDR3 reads CASSPWNEQFF. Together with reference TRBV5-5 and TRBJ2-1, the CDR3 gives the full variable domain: DAGVTQSPTHLIKTRGQQVTLRCSPISGHKSVSWYQQVLGQGPQFIFQYYEKEERGRGNFPDRFSARQFPNYSSELNVNALLLGDSALYLCASSPWNEQFFGPGTRLTVL.

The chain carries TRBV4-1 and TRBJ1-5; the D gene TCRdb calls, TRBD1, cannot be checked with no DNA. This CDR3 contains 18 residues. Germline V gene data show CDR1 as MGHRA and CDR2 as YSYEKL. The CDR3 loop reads CASSQDGPGSANNQPQHF.

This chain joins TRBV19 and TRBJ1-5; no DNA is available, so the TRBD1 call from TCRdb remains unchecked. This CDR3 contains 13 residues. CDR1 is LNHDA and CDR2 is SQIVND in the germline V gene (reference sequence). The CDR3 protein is CASSPEQGQPQHF.

CDR3 in amino acids: CASSFGDRDLSYTF. The chain is built from TRBV28 and TRBJ1-2; TCRdb indicates TRBD1, and absent DNA this call remains unverified. This CDR3 contains 14 residues. Looked up from germline, CDR1 is MDHEN and CDR2 is SYDVKM.

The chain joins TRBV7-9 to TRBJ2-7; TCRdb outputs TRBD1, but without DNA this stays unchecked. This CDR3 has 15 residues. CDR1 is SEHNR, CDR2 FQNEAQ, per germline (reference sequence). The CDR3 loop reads CASSNSGQGKYEQYF.

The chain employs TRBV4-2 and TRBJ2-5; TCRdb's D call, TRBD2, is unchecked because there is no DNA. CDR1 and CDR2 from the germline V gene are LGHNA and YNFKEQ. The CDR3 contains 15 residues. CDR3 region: CASSQRGGAQETQYF.

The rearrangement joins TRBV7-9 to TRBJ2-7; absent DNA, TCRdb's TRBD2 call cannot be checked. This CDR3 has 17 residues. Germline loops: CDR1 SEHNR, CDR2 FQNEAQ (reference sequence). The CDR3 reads CASSLGWKERKNYEQYF.

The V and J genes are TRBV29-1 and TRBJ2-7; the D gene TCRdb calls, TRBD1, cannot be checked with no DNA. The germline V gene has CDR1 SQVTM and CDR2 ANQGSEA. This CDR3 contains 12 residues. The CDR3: CSVPGLAYEQYF.

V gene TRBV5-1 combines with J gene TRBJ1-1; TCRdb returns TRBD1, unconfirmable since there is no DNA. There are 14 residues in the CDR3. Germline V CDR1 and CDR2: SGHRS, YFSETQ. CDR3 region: CASNQGTVNTEAFF.

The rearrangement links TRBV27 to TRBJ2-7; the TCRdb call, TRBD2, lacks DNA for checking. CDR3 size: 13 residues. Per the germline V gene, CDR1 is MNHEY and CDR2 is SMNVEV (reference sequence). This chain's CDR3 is CASSGNLQAEQYF.

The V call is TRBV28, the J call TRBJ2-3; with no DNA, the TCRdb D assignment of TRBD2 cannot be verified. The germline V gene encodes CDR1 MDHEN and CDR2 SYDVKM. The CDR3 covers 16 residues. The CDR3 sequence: CASSLQAGGRADTQYF.

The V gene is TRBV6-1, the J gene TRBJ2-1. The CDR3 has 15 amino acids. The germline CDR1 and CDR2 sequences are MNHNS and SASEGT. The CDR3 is CASSDEKTLYNEQFF.

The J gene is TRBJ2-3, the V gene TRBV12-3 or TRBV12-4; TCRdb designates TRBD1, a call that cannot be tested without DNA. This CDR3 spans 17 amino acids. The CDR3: CASSRRRTGGAGDTQYF.

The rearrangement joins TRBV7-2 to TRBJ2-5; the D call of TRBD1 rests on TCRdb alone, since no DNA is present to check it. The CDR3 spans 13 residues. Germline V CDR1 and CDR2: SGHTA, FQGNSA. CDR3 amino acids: CASSQGPGETQYF.

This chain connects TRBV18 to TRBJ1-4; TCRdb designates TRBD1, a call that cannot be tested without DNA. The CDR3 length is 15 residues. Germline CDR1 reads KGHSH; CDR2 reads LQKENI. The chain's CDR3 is CASSPKFQGNEKLFF.

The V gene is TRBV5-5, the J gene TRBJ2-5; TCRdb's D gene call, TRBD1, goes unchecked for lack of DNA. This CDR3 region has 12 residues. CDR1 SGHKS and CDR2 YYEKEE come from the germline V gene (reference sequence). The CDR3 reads CASSLRGETQYF.

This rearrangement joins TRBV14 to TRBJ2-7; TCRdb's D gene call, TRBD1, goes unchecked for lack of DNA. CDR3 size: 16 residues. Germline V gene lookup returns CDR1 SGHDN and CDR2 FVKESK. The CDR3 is CASSQLVGQGAWEQYF.

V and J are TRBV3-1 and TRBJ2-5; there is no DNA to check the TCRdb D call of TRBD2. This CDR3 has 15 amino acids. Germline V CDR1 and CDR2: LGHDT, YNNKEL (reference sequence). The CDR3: CASSQDLARQETQYF.

CDR3 sequence reads: CASSDRAYSYEQYF. J is TRBJ2-7 and V is TRBV2. The CDR3 has 14 amino acids. Per the germline V gene, CDR1 is SNHLY and CDR2 is FYNNEI. The full variable domain, with the rest looked up from reference TRBV2 and TRBJ2-7, is EPEVTQTPSHQVTQMGQEVILRCVPISNHLYFYWYRQILGQKVEFLVSFYNNEISEKSEIFDDQFSVERPDGSNFTLKIRSTKLEDSAMYFCASSDRAYSYEQYFGPGTRLTVT.

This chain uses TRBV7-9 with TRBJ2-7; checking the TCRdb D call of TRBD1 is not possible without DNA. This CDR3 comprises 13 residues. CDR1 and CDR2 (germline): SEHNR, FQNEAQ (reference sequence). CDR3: CASSHGRRPEQYF.